One sample yielded the 17 T cell receptor beta chains listed below, sequenced in a study of identical twins. MiXCR, run by TCRdb on the 5' RACE reads, gives a single entry per CDR3 protein. The data hold 450,000 to 500,000 distinct CDR3 sequences, with roughly an eighth observed a single time. The same sample was also studied in work on yellow fever vaccine responses in identical twins.

What was sequenced was CD4+ T cells sorted from blood. The receptors were sampled from a woman aged 18-29 years in good health.

The V gene is TRBV7-2, the J gene TRBJ1-5; D ambiguous. Trimming took 5 bases from V and 11 from J, leaving 16 bases between them. The CDR3 length is 13 residues. The V gene's germline CDR1 is SGHTA and CDR2 FQGNSA. The CDR3 reads CASSLNGPSAQHF. The CDR3, as DNA: TGTGCCAGCAGCCTCAATGGGCCCTCGGCCCAGCATTTT.

This clonotype has more than one count but fewer than ten. V gene TRBV20-1 combines with J gene TRBJ2-7, with D perhaps matching TRBD1 (5 bases). Per the germline V gene, CDR1 is DFQATT and CDR2 is SNEGSKA (reference sequence). V lost 5 bases to trimming and J lost 8 bases, with 13 bases between them. The CDR3 consists of 11 residues. As DNA, the CDR3 is TGCAGTGCTGGGCCAAAGGGGAAGCAGTACTTC. The encoded protein is CSAGPKGKQYF.

The genes are TRBV7-2 and TRBJ2-1; D ambiguous. The germline V and J ends were trimmed by 4 bases and 0 bases, with 10 bases remaining between them. The germline CDR1 and CDR2 sequences are SGHTA and FQGNSA. The CDR3 covers 15 residues. The CDR3 region is CASSSSVGSYNEQFF. DNA for the CDR3: TGTGCCAGCAGCTCGTCAGTAGGCTCCTACAATGAGCAGTTCTTC.

The chain combines TRBV27 with TRBJ2-1, with D possibly TRBD2 on 6 matching bases. The CDR3 has 16 amino acids. V shed 2 bases and J shed 4 bases, with 15 bases lying between them. The germline V gene encodes CDR1 MNHEY and CDR2 SMNVEV (reference sequence). The CDR3 DNA is TGTGCCAGCAGTTTACGGACCGGGAGTTATTACAATGAGCAGTTCTTC. The encoded protein is CASSLRTGSYYNEQFF.

This clonotype is a singleton in its sample. The chain recombines TRBV9 with TRBJ2-5; TRBD2 agrees at 9 bases. With V trimmed by 6 bases and J by 5 bases, 11 bases remained unmatched. Looked up from germline, CDR1 is SGDLS and CDR2 is YYNGEE. CDR3 length: 15 residues. This CDR3 is CASTSAGTSYETQYF. The CDR3 nucleotides are TGTGCCAGCACCTCCGCCGGGACTAGCTACGAGACCCAGTACTTC.

This clonotype occurred a few times. This sequence joins TRBV12-3 or TRBV12-4 and TRBJ2-1, with 11 bases identical to TRBD2. This CDR3 region has 15 residues. V shed 6 bases, J shed 6 bases, and the junction held 7 bases outside the gene matches. The CDR3 sequence: CASSLSGRVSNEQFF. As DNA, the CDR3 is TGTGCCAGCAGCCTTAGCGGGAGGGTCTCCAATGAGCAGTTCTTC.

This clonotype came up a few times. The CDR3 protein is CASSRLAGGLMNEQFF. The CDR3 coding sequence is TGTGCCAGTAGTCGGTTGGCGGGAGGGCTTATGAATGAGCAGTTCTTC. The chain recombines TRBV19 with TRBJ2-1; 9 positions agree with TRBD2. The CDR3 spans 16 residues. Germline V gene sequence: CDR1 LNHDA, CDR2 SQIVND (reference sequence). V was clipped by 5 bases and J by 7 bases; unmatched bases: 12.

A few counts support this clonotype. V and J are TRBV7-2 and TRBJ2-4; D tentatively reads TRBD1 or TRBD2 (6 bases each). Germline lookup yields CDR1 SGHTA and CDR2 FQGNSA. The CDR3 is 18 residues long. V was cut by 2 bases and J by 0 bases, with 17 bases left in between. The CDR3 loop reads CASSLTDGGGTAKNIQYF. CDR3 in DNA: TGTGCCAGCAGCTTAACGGACGGAGGGGGGACAGCCAAAAACATTCAGTACTTC.

This clonotype was seen at least ten times. The chain links TRBV28 to TRBJ2-1; 9 nucleotides align to TRBD1. Germline CDR1 MDHEN, CDR2 SYDVKM. J gave up 5 bases and V 4 bases, and 6 bases lay outside the gene matches. CDR3 length equals 15 residues. DNA for the CDR3: TGTGCCAGCAGTTCCCGACAGGGGGTACACAATGAGCAGTTCTTC. Residues: CASSSRQGVHNEQFF.

This clonotype has a single count. This CDR3 is missing its conserved last phenylalanine or tryptophan, likely due to a read error. The chain carries TRBV30 and TRBJ2-5; D possibly corresponds to TRBD2 (5 bases). The ends were cut back, 4 bases at V and 7 bases at J, with 16 bases in the middle. Looked up from germline, CDR1 is GTSNPN and CDR2 is SVGIG (reference sequence). The CDR3 loop spans 13 amino acids. DNA for the CDR3: TGTGCCTGGATTGCGGGTTCCACCGGGACCCAGTACTCC. Translating gives CAWIAGSTGTQYS.

The chain combines TRBV24-1 with TRBJ2-5, with D unresolved. Germline V gives CDR1 KGHDR, CDR2 SFDVKD. The CDR3 totals 14 residues. Trimming left V 2 bases short and J 2 bases short, with 8 bases between. The chain's CDR3 is CATSDSFPQETQYF. In DNA, the CDR3 is TGTGCCACCAGTGATTCTTTTCCACAAGAGACCCAGTACTTC.

V and J are TRBV6-2 or TRBV6-3 and TRBJ2-1, with TRBD2 as a possible D gene (6 bases). Germline V gives CDR1 MNHEY, CDR2 SVGEGT. The CDR3 consists of 15 residues. With 7 bases removed from V and 4 bases from J, the gap between germline ends came to 17 bases. The CDR3, as DNA: TGTGCCAGCAAAGAGGGAGGATATTCATACAATGAGCAGTTCTTC. Residues: CASKEGGYSYNEQFF.

This clonotype was counted at least ten times. One end of the junction varies from germline; a read error may be responsible. The chain couples TRBV7-7 to TRBJ2-2, with 9 bases identical to TRBD1. The germline V gene has CDR1 SSHAT and CDR2 FNYEAQ (reference sequence). This CDR3 is 15 amino acids long. The CDR3 DNA reads as TGTGCTAGCAGCTTACTTGGACAGGGGCACGGGGAGCTGTTTTTT. Protein product: CASSLLGQGHGELFF.

This clonotype showed up just a few times. The chain carries TRBV7-9 and TRBJ1-1, with 8 bases matching TRBD1. With 6 bases clipped from V and 4 bases from J, the junction kept 4 bases outside the gene matches. Looked up from germline, CDR1 is SEHNR and CDR2 is FQNEAQ (reference sequence). This CDR3 has 13 amino acids. The chain's CDR3 is CASREQGGTEAFF. The CDR3 coding sequence is TGTGCCAGCAGAGAACAGGGGGGCACTGAAGCTTTCTTT.

This clonotype was found a few times. The gene calls are TRBV20-1 and TRBJ2-3, with TRBD2 matching over 7 bases. The germline gives CDR1 DFQATT, CDR2 SNEGSKA (reference sequence). The CDR3 spans 17 residues. DNA of the CDR3: TGCAGCTTCACTAGCGCGGGAAAGGGAGTTAGCACAGATACGCAGTATTTT. Translated: CSFTSAGKGVSTDTQYF.

The table lists this clonotype with a few counts. CDR3 residues: CASSVTLPGELFF. CDR3 in DNA: TGTGCCAGCAGCGTGACGCTTCCCGGGGAGCTGTTTTTT. The chain links TRBV5-6 to TRBJ2-2; D unclear. Trimming shortened V by 4 bases and J by 6 bases, and 10 bases separated the two germline ends. Germline CDR1 and CDR2: SGHDT and YYEEEE. The length of the CDR3 is 13 residues.

The table lists this clonotype with a few counts. The V and J genes are TRBV7-9 and TRBJ2-5, with 11 bases lining up with TRBD1. This CDR3 region has 16 residues. From germline, CDR1 is SEHNR and CDR2 FQNEAQ (reference sequence). J gave up 0 bases and V 2 bases, and 2 bases lay outside the gene matches. CDR3 nucleotides: TGTGCCAGCAGCTTACCGGGACAGGGGGACCAAGAGACCCAGTACTTC. Amino acids: CASSLPGQGDQETQYF.